Each of the 27 T cell receptor beta chains below was sequenced from the same sample in a study of spatial heterogeneity in lung cancer (dated by TCRdb to between 2018 and 2021). Libraries came from 5' RACE. The instrument given in TCRdb is NextSeq 500. TCRdb reprocessing: public reads trimmed at Q25 with fastp, clones called with MiXCR, in-frame beta chains kept. Every distinct CDR3 protein forms one entry, paired with its most common genes and DNA. The sample table contains approximately 100,000 distinct CDR3 sequences; only one count was recorded for roughly 21% of them. Of the sample, 20% to 25% is held by the ten largest clones. In the paper's terms, the time point label means: blood at routine non-recurrence follow-up after resection. The starting material was PBMCs, obtained at follow-up. These TCRs come from a male donor with early-stage non-small cell lung cancer.

The gene calls are TRBV9 and TRBJ2-1; D remains ambiguous. Trimming pared 4 bases from V and 0 bases from J, leaving 11 bases between. CDR3 length: 15 residues. The germline V gene encodes CDR1 SGDLS and CDR2 YYNGEE. The CDR3: CASSLDWSSYNEQFF. For the CDR3, the DNA is TGTGCCAGCAGCCTCGACTGGAGCTCCTACAATGAGCAGTTCTTC.

This clonotype was seen ten or more times. This chain joins TRBV7-8 and TRBJ2-1, with D possibly being TRBD1 or TRBD2 (5 bases each). V lost 2 bases and J 0 bases, leaving 11 bases between the germline ends. The CDR3 consists of 16 residues. Germline assignment: CDR1 SGHVS and CDR2 FQNEAQ. As DNA, the CDR3 is TGTGCCAGCAGCTTATCCCCAGGGAGCTCCTACAATGAGCAGTTCTTC. Amino acid sequence: CASSLSPGSSYNEQFF. The full variable domain, in which reference TRBV7-8 and TRBJ2-1 provide the parts outside the CDR3, is GAGVSQSPRYKVAKRGQDVALRCDPISGHVSLFWYQQALGQGPEFLTYFQNEAQLDKSGLPSDRFFAERPEGSVSTLKIQRTQQEDSAVYLCASSLSPGSSYNEQFFGPGTRLTVL.

The chain employs TRBV7-2 and TRBJ2-2; D not certain. The CDR3 has 14 amino acids. The V end lost 2 bases, the J end lost 4 bases, and 8 bases lay between the germline ends. Per germline, CDR1 SGHTA and CDR2 FQGNSA. In DNA form, the CDR3 reads TGTGCCAGCAGCTTAAACTTTCGCACCGGGGAGCTGTTTTTT. Amino acids: CASSLNFRTGELFF.

This clonotype was observed a handful of times. The chain couples TRBV20-1 to TRBJ1-1; D possibly corresponds to TRBD1 (6 bases). Trimming cost V 3 bases and J 5 bases, with 13 bases left between them. CDR3 length: 13 residues. Germline CDR1 and CDR2: DFQATT and SNEGSKA (reference sequence). This CDR3 reads CSASRPRGTEAFF. The CDR3 DNA reads TGCAGTGCTAGTCGCCCCAGGGGAACTGAAGCTTTCTTT.

The chain employs TRBV12-3 or TRBV12-4 and TRBJ1-3; D is undetermined. This CDR3 has 13 amino acids. Trimming removed 3 bases at V and 4 bases at J, with 7 bases between. The CDR3 spells CASSFSGGNTIYF. CDR3 nucleotides: TGTGCCAGCAGTTTCTCCGGAGGAAACACCATATATTTT.

The chain combines TRBV6-2 or TRBV6-3 with TRBJ2-7, with 13 bases fitting TRBD2. The germline V gene has CDR1 MNHEY and CDR2 SVGEGT. This CDR3 contains 15 residues. J was trimmed by 5 bases and V by 6 bases; bases with no gene match: 7. The DNA for the CDR3 is TGTGCCAGCAGCTCCGGACTAGCGGGAGTCAACGAGCAGTACTTC. It specifies CASSSGLAGVNEQYF.

This clonotype was detected only a few times. The V and J genes are TRBV9 and TRBJ2-2, with 8 bases matching TRBD1. V dropped 4 bases and J dropped 4; count of bases not matched to a gene: 9. Looked up from germline, CDR1 is SGDLS and CDR2 is YYNGEE. The CDR3 is 16 residues long. CDR3: CASSFGQGRTTGELFF. The DNA for the CDR3 is TGTGCCAGCAGCTTCGGACAGGGTCGAACCACCGGGGAGCTGTTTTTT. Combining the CDR3 with reference TRBV9 and TRBJ2-2 gives the whole variable domain DSGVTQTPKHLITATGQRVTLRCSPRSGDLSVYWYQQSLDQGLQFLIQYYNGEERAKGNILERFSAQQFPDLHSELNLSSLELGDSALYFCASSFGQGRTTGELFFGEGSRLTVL.

This clonotype was recorded a few times. This chain links TRBV7-9 with TRBJ1-1, with D unclear. V was shortened by 1 base and J by 4 bases, with 4 bases between the two germline ends. Germline-derived CDR1 and CDR2 are SEHNR and FQNEAQ (reference sequence). This CDR3 is 12 amino acids long. The CDR3 DNA reads TGTGCCAGCAGCTTAGAACCCACTGAAGCTTTCTTT. This encodes CASSLEPTEAFF.

This clonotype was observed many times. The chain employs TRBV2 and TRBJ1-1; 9 bases map to TRBD1. The V gene's germline CDR1 is SNHLY and CDR2 FYNNEI. V dropped 4 bases and J dropped 4; count of bases not matched to a gene: 10. The CDR3 loop spans 16 amino acids. The CDR3 protein is CASSGGQGMTATEAFF. The CDR3 nucleotides read TGTGCCAGCAGTGGAGGACAGGGGATGACGGCCACTGAAGCTTTCTTT.

This clonotype was observed a handful of times. The chain is built from TRBV7-6 and TRBJ2-1; D is unclear. This CDR3 has 13 residues. V dropped 3 bases and J dropped 4 bases, with 7 bases sitting between them. Germline V gene data show CDR1 as SGHVS and CDR2 as FNYEAQ. The CDR3: CASSFQQYNEQFF. The DNA for the CDR3 is TGTGCCAGCAGCTTCCAGCAGTACAATGAGCAGTTCTTC. Supplemented by reference TRBV7-6 and TRBJ2-1, the full variable domain reads GAGVSQSPRYKVTKRGQDVALRCDPISGHVSLYWYRQALGQGPEFLTYFNYEAQQDKSGLPNDRFSAERPEGSISTLTIQRTEQRDSAMYRCASSFQQYNEQFFGPGTRLTVL.

The chain employs TRBV5-1 and TRBJ1-1, with a possible D match to TRBD1 (5 bases). The CDR3 covers 14 residues. Germline values: CDR1 SGHRS, CDR2 YFSETQ. With 1 base removed from V and 3 bases from J, the gap between germline ends came to 10 bases. The CDR3 sequence: CASSLRDPDTEAFF. The CDR3, as DNA: TGCGCCAGCAGCTTGCGGGACCCAGACACTGAAGCTTTCTTT.

This clonotype was seen only a few times. The chain couples TRBV4-3 to TRBJ1-1; no reliable D call. The CDR3 contains 14 residues. V lost 1 base and J 1 base, leaving 7 bases between the germline ends. Per the germline V gene, CDR1 is LGHNA and CDR2 is YSLEER. The CDR3: CASSQVIGNTEAFF. The CDR3 DNA sequence: TGCGCCAGCAGCCAAGTAATCGGGAACACTGAAGCTTTCTTT.

The CDR3 DNA follows: TGCAGTGCTCATACCGGGACAGGGGCCTACAATGAGCAGTTCTTC. The encoded protein is CSAHTGTGAYNEQFF. The chain couples TRBV20-1 to TRBJ2-1; 10 positions match TRBD1. Germline trimming cut 5 bases from V and 2 bases from J; bases unmatched to any gene: 6. This CDR3 is built from 15 residues. From germline, CDR1 is DFQATT and CDR2 SNEGSKA (reference sequence).

This clonotype was seen at least ten times. The V call is TRBV5-1, the J call TRBJ2-1; D is uncertain. Per germline, CDR1 SGHRS and CDR2 YFSETQ. Trimming removed 6 bases at V and 8 bases at J, with 15 bases between. CDR3 length equals 13 residues. As DNA, the CDR3 is TGCGCCAGCACTCCTACTCCGGGCGATGAGCAGTTCTTC. Its translation is CASTPTPGDEQFF.

V gene TRBV29-1 combines with J gene TRBJ2-5; a possible D gene is TRBD2 (5 bases). V was cut by 4 bases and J by 5 bases, with 11 bases left in between. This CDR3 region has 12 residues. Germline V gene lookup returns CDR1 SQVTM and CDR2 ANQGSEA. In DNA form, the CDR3 reads TGCAGCGTTGCCTTTCGAGGGGAGACCCAGTACTTC. Its protein product is CSVAFRGETQYF.

This clonotype was seen a few times. The chain recombines TRBV5-1 with TRBJ2-7; 10 bases align to TRBD1. The trim removed 4 bases at V and 4 bases at J, leaving 5 bases unmatched. From germline, CDR1 is SGHRS and CDR2 YFSETQ. The CDR3 runs 14 residues. Here the CDR3 reads CASSNRDRGYEQYV. The CDR3 DNA follows: TGCGCCAGCAGCAACCGGGACAGGGGTTACGAGCAGTACGTC.

This clonotype was recorded a few times. CDR3 amino acids: CSARMQFTDTQYF. CDR3 in DNA: TGCAGTGCAAGAATGCAGTTCACAGATACGCAGTATTTT. The gene calls are TRBV20-1 and TRBJ2-3; unclear D gene. Germline V lookup: CDR1 DFQATT, CDR2 SNEGSKA (reference sequence). This CDR3 has 13 amino acids. V lost 6 bases and J 2 bases, leaving 12 bases between the germline ends.

This clonotype was detected a few times. The chain employs TRBV3-1 and TRBJ2-3, with D uncertain. CDR3 length: 14 amino acids. The germline V gene has CDR1 LGHDT and CDR2 YNNKEL (reference sequence). Trimming removed 1 base at V and 0 bases at J, with 5 bases between. The CDR3 sequence is CASSQASSTDTQYF. In DNA form, the CDR3 reads TGTGCCAGCAGCCAAGCCAGCAGCACAGATACGCAGTATTTT.

This clonotype was seen only once. This sequence joins TRBV15 and TRBJ2-2; 8 bases fit TRBD1. Unmatched junction bases numbered 6, after V lost 2 bases and J lost 4 bases. CDR1 and CDR2 (germline): LNHNV, YYDKDF (reference sequence). This CDR3 contains 16 residues. In DNA, the CDR3 is TGTGCCACCAGCAGACCGCAGGGGGCGTTCACCGGGGAGCTGTTTTTT. Residues: CATSRPQGAFTGELFF.

This clonotype was counted between two and nine times. The V call is TRBV4-1, the J call TRBJ2-1; D ambiguous. CDR3 length equals 13 residues. V was trimmed by 4 bases and J by 9 bases, leaving 13 bases between them. The germline V gene has CDR1 MGHRA and CDR2 YSYEKL. CDR3 sequence reads: CASSRNLYGEQFF. As DNA, the CDR3 is TGCGCCAGCAGCCGGAATCTCTACGGTGAGCAGTTCTTC.

The rearrangement uses TRBV7-9 and TRBJ2-7, with D possibly being TRBD1 (6 bases). The CDR3 loop spans 15 amino acids. The ends were cut back, 1 base at V and 5 bases at J, with 15 bases in the middle. The germline gives CDR1 SEHNR, CDR2 FQNEAQ (reference sequence). The CDR3 region has the DNA TGTGCCAGCAGCTTAGTACAGGGCCGTCACCACGAGCAGTACTTC. This gives the protein CASSLVQGRHHEQYF.

For this clonotype: This CDR3 fails to terminate in the conserved phenylalanine or tryptophan, so it likely reflects a read error. The chain has TRBV2 and TRBJ1-1; D remains ambiguous. The CDR3 sequence is 16 residues long. V shed 3 bases and J shed 0 bases, with 14 bases lying between them. The germline V gene encodes CDR1 SNHLY and CDR2 FYNNEI. The CDR3 is CASSDGGGTLNTEAFY. The CDR3 DNA reads as TGTGCCAGCAGTGACGGCGGCGGCACCCTGAACACTGAAGCTTTCTAT.

This clonotype showed up just a few times. The chain joins TRBV9 to TRBJ2-7; perhaps TRBD2 as D (6 bases). This CDR3 has 15 residues. The V end lost 0 bases, the J end lost 3 bases, and 13 bases lay between the germline ends. Germline CDR1 reads SGDLS; CDR2 reads YYNGEE. Here the CDR3 reads CASSVALAGSYEQYF. In DNA, the CDR3 is TGTGCCAGCAGCGTAGCTCTGGCGGGGAGCTACGAGCAGTACTTC. Combining the CDR3 with reference TRBV9 and TRBJ2-7 gives the whole variable domain DSGVTQTPKHLITATGQRVTLRCSPRSGDLSVYWYQQSLDQGLQFLIQYYNGEERAKGNILERFSAQQFPDLHSELNLSSLELGDSALYFCASSVALAGSYEQYFGPGTRLTVT.

In its sample, this clonotype was seen a few times. The V and J genes are TRBV5-5 and TRBJ2-7; unclear D gene. The V and J ends lost 4 bases and 1 base respectively, with 9 bases between them. Per germline, CDR1 SGHKS and CDR2 YYEKEE (reference sequence). The CDR3 consists of 13 residues. DNA for the CDR3: TGTGCCAGCAGCATGGACGGGTCCTACGAGCAGTACTTC. It codes for CASSMDGSYEQYF.

CDR3 in DNA: TGTGCCAGCAGGACAGGTGAGGGGGGCACTGAAGCTTTCTTT. Its translation: CASRTGEGGTEAFF. The V call is TRBV6-1, the J call TRBJ1-1, with a weak D call TRBD1 (6 bases). The germline CDR1 and CDR2 sequences are MNHNS and SASEGT. There are 14 residues in the CDR3. Deletions cut 6 bases from V and 4 bases from J, with 15 bases between.

This clonotype was seen a handful of times. The chain links TRBV19 to TRBJ2-2; 7 positions agree with TRBD1. CDR3 size: 15 residues. The V gene's germline CDR1 is LNHDA and CDR2 SQIVND (reference sequence). The J segment lost 2 bases and the V segment lost 5 bases, leaving 5 bases of the junction unmatched. DNA of the CDR3: TGTGCCAGTAGTCCACAGGGGTCAAACACCGGGGAGCTGTTTTTT. As protein: CASSPQGSNTGELFF.

This clonotype showed up just a few times. The CDR3 loop reads CSVGGWTGEQETQYF. As DNA, the CDR3 is TGCAGCGTTGGGGGGTGGACAGGGGAGCAAGAGACCCAGTACTTC. This chain joins TRBV29-1 and TRBJ2-5; 9 bases map to TRBD1. The germline CDR1 and CDR2 sequences are SQVTM and ANQGSEA. V trimming: 4 bases; J trimming: 2 bases; junction bases outside the gene matches: 8. This CDR3 is 15 amino acids long.